A selection of T cell receptor beta chains follows, all from one sample in a study of CXCR3-negative and CXCR3-positive naive CD8 T cells. After re-calling the 5' RACE reads, TCRdb lists one entry per CDR3 protein, DNA absent. The sample data list some 150,000 distinct CDR3 sequences. Sequenced input: naive CXCR3+ CD8+ T cells from blood. Receptor source: a human donor in good health. Some clones in this sample may be carry-over from other donors' samples. Both conserved end residues are part of each CDR3.

J gene	V gene	CDR3 protein
TRBJ2-5	TRBV7-8	CASSLVGHKKETQYF
TRBJ1-2	TRBV29-1	CSVYGGTSNYGYTF
TRBJ2-1	TRBV11-2	CASSLVGGYPSYNEQFF
TRBJ2-7	TRBV4-1	CASSHQTGVSYEQYF
TRBJ1-1	TRBV29-1	CSVGGQGVMYPEAFF
TRBJ2-7	TRBV28	CASSFPARPYEQYF
TRBJ1-5	TRBV13	CASAERGYQPQHF
TRBJ2-2	TRBV9	CASSGGGTSGANTGELFF
TRBJ1-1	TRBV3-2	CASSQESSGEAFF
TRBJ1-2	TRBV10-2	CASGDGAFYGYTF
TRBJ2-7	TRBV12-3/TRBV12-4	CASSWGAGGPGEQYF
TRBJ2-5	TRBV29-1	CSVDVTYQETQYF
TRBJ2-1	TRBV12-3/TRBV12-4	CASSLGTGGHHEQFF
TRBJ2-2	TRBV9	CASSVDGQGGNTGELFF
TRBJ2-1	TRBV7-9	CASSLAAGNEQFF
TRBJ2-7	TRBV3-1	CASSQDQEGAGSYEQYF
TRBJ2-5	TRBV6-6	CASSYRLAGGGETQYF
TRBJ2-7	TRBV5-5	CASTVAAGGLYEQYF
TRBJ2-7	TRBV29-1	CSVELADLYEQYF
TRBJ2-3	TRBV12-3/TRBV12-4	CASSHPRGAGTDTQYF
TRBJ2-2	TRBV9	CASSEEGGFGELFF
TRBJ2-3	TRBV20-1	CSAIRSEITDTQYF
TRBJ2-5	TRBV28	CASSIKDIYVLLPGHPKETQYF
TRBJ1-1	TRBV7-9	CASSSGGMNTEAFF
TRBJ2-1	TRBV5-1	CASSVVSQGPRYYNEQFF
TRBJ1-5	TRBV5-5	CASSLARGTPQHF
TRBJ1-2	TRBV4-3	CASSRQGDGYTF
TRBJ2-5	TRBV11-2	CASSFRGLIETQYF
TRBJ2-1	TRBV19	CATEPGGPGEQFF
TRBJ2-5	TRBV12-3/TRBV12-4	CASTVNSETQYF
TRBJ2-1	TRBV15	CATSRQGVSYNEQFF
TRBJ2-7	TRBV14	CASSQETALVYEQYF
TRBJ2-7	TRBV23-1	CASSQRRSYEQYF
TRBJ2-5	TRBV28	CASSLPTGYEETQYF
TRBJ2-7	TRBV5-1	CASSLEATTYEQYF
TRBJ2-7	TRBV29-1	CSVAAGTAGYEQYF
TRBJ2-3	TRBV10-3	CAIGVEGGFTDTQYF
TRBJ2-1	TRBV12-3/TRBV12-4	CASSLYDSQNNEQFF
TRBJ2-7	TRBV12-5	CASGLVLFGIGGRAYEQYF
TRBJ2-5	TRBV13	CASSLADGQETQYF
TRBJ2-7	TRBV29-1	CSVEEGQSYEQYF